The next 32 T cell receptor beta chains were all read from a single sample in a study of cytomegalovirus exposure and HLA in healthy donors. Only in-frame clones appear in the TCRdb table, and some are missing; sequencing was by immunoSEQ multiplex PCR. The sample includes about 240,000 clones, 75% to 90% seen only once; the top ten take 1% to 1.5%. The material sequenced was PBMCs. The receptors come from a woman aged 25 to 39 in good health and CMV-seropositive.

This clone was picked up a small number of times. The chain recombines TRBV11-2 with TRBJ2-7; the match to TRBD2 covers 15 bases. The germline CDR1 and CDR2 sequences are SGHAT and FQNNGV. CDR3 size: 15 residues. Trimming took 4 bases from V and 7 from J; bases not matched to a gene: 5. The CDR3 nucleotides read TGTGCCAGCAGCTGGGGACTAGCGGGAGGATTTGAGCAGTACTTC. Its protein is CASSWGLAGGFEQYF.

The chain is built from TRBV11-2 and TRBJ2-7; 8 nucleotides match TRBD2. After removal of 1 base from V and 6 bases from J, the junction contained 8 bases not matched to a gene. The CDR3 length is 15 residues. The germline gives CDR1 SGHAT, CDR2 FQNNGV. CDR3 bases: TGTGCCAGCAGCTTAGTCCCGGGAGGGGTGGGCGAGCAGTACTTC. This codes for CASSLVPGGVGEQYF. The whole variable domain, filled in from reference TRBV11-2 and TRBJ2-7, reads EAGVAQSPRYKIIEKRQSVAFWCNPISGHATLYWYQQILGQGPKLLIQFQNNGVVDDSQLPKDRFSAERLKGVDSTLKIQPAKLEDSAVYLCASSLVPGGVGEQYFGPGTRLTVT.

The chain employs TRBV18 and TRBJ2-7; 7 bases agree with TRBD1. Per germline, CDR1 KGHSH and CDR2 LQKENI. V was clipped by 3 bases and J by 2 bases; unmatched bases: 4. This CDR3 is 14 amino acids long. The CDR3 DNA is TGTGCCAGCTCACCCGGGACAGAGCCCTACGAGCAGTACTTC. Translating gives CASSPGTEPYEQYF.

The chain couples TRBV7-6 to TRBJ1-1; 7 bases are a match to TRBD1. The V gene's germline CDR1 is SGHVS and CDR2 FNYEAQ. The CDR3 is 15 amino acids. V was pared by 6 bases and J by 7 bases, with 14 bases of the junction left unmatched. This CDR3 reads CASSRQGLRPSEAFF. CDR3 nucleotides: TGTGCCAGCAGTCGACAGGGTCTCCGACCGAGTGAAGCTTTCTTT.

The chain recombines TRBV15 with TRBJ1-5; no definite D call. The CDR3 spans 15 residues. Per the germline V gene, CDR1 is LNHNV and CDR2 is YYDKDF (reference sequence). Trimming left V 1 base short and J 4 bases short, with 11 bases between. The CDR3, as DNA: TGTGCCACCAGCAGAGTTGAGTGGTCTAATCAGCCCCAGCATTTT. This translates into CATSRVEWSNQPQHF.

In nucleotides, the CDR3 is TGCGCCAGCAGCGCCGATAGCGGGAGGAATGAGCAGTTCTTC. Translating it yields CASSADSGRNEQFF. J is TRBJ2-1 and V is TRBV5-1; 10 nucleotides match TRBD2. The J segment lost 7 bases and the V segment lost 4 bases, leaving 5 bases of the junction unmatched. Germline V gene lookup returns CDR1 SGHRS and CDR2 YFSETQ. This CDR3 is built from 14 residues.

The DNA of the CDR3 is TGTGCCAGCAGCTCCGGGACAGGGGCGAGAGAAGCTTTCTTT. Its protein product is CASSSGTGAREAFF. The chain employs TRBV6-5 and TRBJ1-1, with 10 bases lining up with TRBD1. This CDR3 spans 14 amino acids. The V gene end was trimmed by 6 bases and the J gene end by 8 bases; junction bases not matched to a gene: 9. Germline V gene sequence: CDR1 MNHEY, CDR2 SVGAGI.

This clone was seen just once. The chain joins TRBV6-5 to TRBJ2-7; the D is unclear. The CDR3 contains 11 residues. Germline V gene lookup returns CDR1 MNHEY and CDR2 SVGAGI. V lost 2 bases and J lost 5, with 4 bases in between. The CDR3 DNA sequence: TGTGCCAGCAGTTACGGGCACGAGCAGTACTTC. It is translated as CASSYGHEQYF.

The J gene is TRBJ2-3, the V gene TRBV6-1; 11 bases map to TRBD2. The CDR3 consists of 15 residues. V dropped 6 bases and J dropped 0; count of bases not matched to a gene: 2. The V gene's germline CDR1 is MNHNS and CDR2 SASEGT. Written as DNA, the CDR3 is TGTGCCAGCAGGGGACTAGCGGTTAGCACAGATACGCAGTATTTT. Translation: CASRGLAVSTDTQYF.

In its sample, this clone was seen a few times. The chain joins TRBV30 to TRBJ1-5; D not certain. Trimming stripped 4 bases from V and 11 bases from J, with 12 bases between. The CDR3 is 11 amino acids. Per germline, CDR1 GTSNPN and CDR2 SVGIG (reference sequence). The DNA of the CDR3 is TGTGCCTGGATACCCCGGTGTGCCCAGCATTTT. It specifies CAWIPRCAQHF.

V gene TRBV5-1 combines with J gene TRBJ2-1, with 8 bases lining up with TRBD1. The CDR3 runs to 23 residues. CDR1 SGHRS and CDR2 YFSETQ come from the germline V gene. J was trimmed by 0 bases and V by 3 bases; bases with no gene match: 26. CDR3 amino acids: CASSSAGGPVTNDFPSSYNEQFF. CDR3 nucleotide sequence: TGCGCCAGCAGCTCCGCAGGGGGCCCGGTGACCAATGACTTCCCGAGCTCCTACAATGAGCAGTTCTTC.

V usage is TRBV27 and J usage is TRBJ2-1, with TRBD1 matching over 8 bases. This CDR3 has 19 amino acids. Germline V gene lookup returns CDR1 MNHEY and CDR2 SMNVEV (reference sequence). V trimming: 0 bases; J trimming: 0 bases; junction bases outside the gene matches: 10. CDR3 in amino acids: CASSLSPDRGGGSYNEQFF. In nucleotides, the CDR3 is TGTGCCAGCAGTTTATCGCCAGACAGGGGCGGAGGCTCCTACAATGAGCAGTTCTTC.

The V gene is TRBV11-2, the J gene TRBJ2-3; perhaps TRBD2 as D (6 bases). There are 14 residues in the CDR3. V shed 2 bases and J shed 5 bases, with 11 bases lying between them. Germline V gene data show CDR1 as SGHAT and CDR2 as FQNNGV. DNA of the CDR3: TGTGCCAGCAGCTTACGGGAGCGGGTAGATACGCAGTATTTT. Translation gives CASSLRERVDTQYF.

This clone has just a few counts. The genes are TRBV5-4 and TRBJ2-7; D is perhaps TRBD2 (6 bases). Trimming cost V 0 bases and J 3 bases, with 16 bases left between them. The CDR3 runs 16 residues. Germline assignment: CDR1 SGHNT and CDR2 YYREEE (reference sequence). The CDR3 DNA is TGTGCCAGCAGCTTGGGTGGTGCCGGGAGTCTCTACGAGCAGTACTTC. Residues: CASSLGGAGSLYEQYF. Complete variable domain (other parts from reference TRBV5-4 and TRBJ2-7): ETGVTQSPTHLIKTRGQQVTLRCSSQSGHNTVSWYQQALGQGPQFIFQYYREEENGRGNFPPRFSGLQFPNYSSELNVNALELDDSALYLCASSLGGAGSLYEQYFGPGTRLTVT.

The chain has TRBV6-5 and TRBJ2-1; D is undetermined. The CDR3 length is 14 residues. Germline assignment: CDR1 MNHEY and CDR2 SVGAGI. Trimming took 2 bases from V and 1 from J, leaving 6 bases between them. CDR3 loop: CASSYGLSYNEQFF. The DNA of the CDR3 is TGTGCCAGCAGTTACGGGCTGTCCTACAATGAGCAGTTCTTC.

This clone was detected only once. The chain carries TRBV7-9 and TRBJ2-7; 11 bases fit TRBD2. Trimming cost V 1 base and J 2 bases; bases outside gene matches: 4. Germline loops: CDR1 SEHNR, CDR2 FQNEAQ (reference sequence). This CDR3 is 16 amino acids long. CDR3 protein: CASSLGGSGRAYEQYF. CDR3 nucleotide sequence: TGTGCCAGCAGCTTAGGGGGTAGCGGGAGGGCCTACGAGCAGTACTTC.

There are many counts of this clone. The rearrangement joins TRBV23-1 to TRBJ1-5, with TRBD1 matching 7 bases. TRBV23-1 is noted as an ORF with a role that remains uncertain. The junction had 18 bases not matched to a gene; V was cut back by 4 bases and J by 0 bases. The CDR3 is 20 amino acids. The CDR3 nucleotides read TGCGCCAGCAGTCTACCCACCACTACTGCTACAGGGGATAGCAATCAGCCCCAGCATTTT. It is translated as CASSLPTTTATGDSNQPQHF.

The J gene is TRBJ2-5, the V gene TRBV5-1; tentatively, D is TRBD1 (6 bases). Per the germline V gene, CDR1 is SGHRS and CDR2 is YFSETQ. V lost 0 bases, J lost 5 bases, and 14 bases lay in between. The length of the CDR3 is 15 residues. The CDR3 DNA reads TGCGCCAGCAGCTTGGGGGGACAAGGCTGGGAGACCCAGTACTTC. It translates to CASSLGGQGWETQYF.

V usage is TRBV7-9 and J usage is TRBJ2-7; D is uncertain. Trimming took 1 base from V and 0 from J, leaving 10 bases between them. The germline CDR1 and CDR2 sequences are SEHNR and FQNEAQ (reference sequence). The CDR3 has 15 residues. In DNA form, the CDR3 reads TGTGCCAGCAGCTTAGTAGCTCAGAGCTCCTACGAGCAGTACTTC. Encoded protein: CASSLVAQSSYEQYF. Together with reference TRBV7-9 and TRBJ2-7, the CDR3 gives the full variable domain: DTGVSQNPRHKITKRGQNVTFRCDPISEHNRLYWYRQTLGQGPEFLTYFQNEAQLEKSRLLSDRFSAERPKGSFSTLEIQRTEQGDSAMYLCASSLVAQSSYEQYFGPGTRLTVT.

In this sample, this clone turned up a few times. The V call is TRBV11-3, the J call TRBJ1-2; 8 positions agree with TRBD1. CDR3 length: 12 residues. V trimming: 5 bases; J trimming: 10 bases; junction bases outside the gene matches: 6. Germline V gene data show CDR1 as SGHNT and CDR2 as YENEEA. CDR3 sequence (DNA): TGTGCCAGCAGCCCGAGGACAGGGCACTACACCTTC. Amino acids: CASSPRTGHYTF.

This chain joins TRBV2 and TRBJ2-7; D remains ambiguous. This CDR3 is built from 11 residues. CDR1 is SNHLY and CDR2 is FYNNEI in the germline V gene. Trimming stripped 11 bases from V and 3 bases from J, with 11 bases between. Here the CDR3 reads CAGSQDYEQYF. CDR3 nucleotides: TGTGCCGGGTCGCAGGACTACGAGCAGTACTTC.

The gene calls are TRBV10-2 and TRBJ2-2; possibly TRBD1 for D (6 bases). Trimming shortened V by 6 bases and J by 4 bases, and 30 bases separated the two germline ends. Per germline, CDR1 WSHSY and CDR2 SAAADI. This CDR3 spans 20 amino acids. Here the CDR3 DNA reads TGCGCCAGCAGCCCCCCGAGGACAGAGACCCAAAGGGCGGGCACCGGGGAGCTGTTTTTT. Encoded protein: CASSPPRTETQRAGTGELFF.

The chain recombines TRBV28 with TRBJ2-7, with 12 bases matching TRBD1. Per germline, CDR1 MDHEN and CDR2 SYDVKM. V lost 5 bases and J lost 5; bases outside the gene matches: 7. The length of the CDR3 is 15 residues. The CDR3: CASSPLGTGGDEQYF. Here the CDR3 DNA reads TGTGCCAGCAGTCCCCTCGGGACAGGGGGCGACGAGCAGTACTTC.

The chain combines TRBV12-5 with TRBJ2-1; 7 bases match TRBD1. CDR1 and CDR2 from the germline V gene are LGHNT and FRNRAP. The CDR3 has 15 residues. The V and J ends lost 5 bases and 0 bases, in that order; junction bases with no gene match: 4. The DNA of the CDR3 is TGTGCTAGTGGTCCGGGACAGAGCTCCTACAATGAGCAGTTCTTC. It encodes CASGPGQSSYNEQFF.

The chain carries TRBV7-8 and TRBJ1-5, with D unresolved. The CDR3 covers 16 residues. V dropped 1 base and J dropped 3 bases, with 13 bases sitting between them. The V gene's germline CDR1 is SGHVS and CDR2 FQNEAQ. CDR3 in amino acids: CASSLGLLLPNQPQHF. In DNA, the CDR3 is TGTGCCAGCAGCTTAGGGCTTCTTCTGCCCAATCAGCCCCAGCATTTT.

The chain uses TRBV13 and TRBJ2-1, with a weak D call TRBD1 (5 bases). The CDR3 is 15 amino acids. The V gene's germline CDR1 is PRHDT and CDR2 FYEKMQ (reference sequence). V lost 5 bases, J lost 4 bases, and 15 bases lay in between. CDR3 residues: CASSRNTGYYNEQFF. The CDR3, as DNA: TGTGCCAGCAGCAGAAATACAGGCTATTACAATGAGCAGTTCTTC. Looking up the rest from reference TRBV13 and TRBJ2-1 gives the full variable domain: AAGVIQSPRHLIKEKRETATLKCYPIPRHDTVYWYQQGPGQDPQFLISFYEKMQSDKGSIPDRFSAQQFSDYHSELNMSSLELGDSALYFCASSRNTGYYNEQFFGPGTRLTVL.

This clone was detected only once. The chain carries TRBV5-1 and TRBJ2-1, with D possibly matching TRBD2 (5 bases). CDR3 length equals 15 residues. Germline CDR1 and CDR2: SGHRS and YFSETQ. Trimming shortened V by 2 bases and J by 6 bases, and 15 bases separated the two germline ends. The CDR3 reads CASSFWRADINEQFF. CDR3 DNA: TGCGCCAGCAGCTTCTGGCGGGCGGATATCAATGAGCAGTTCTTC.

The V and J genes are TRBV27 and TRBJ2-3; 9 bases are shared with TRBD2. Trimming at V came to 2 bases and at J to 2 bases, leaving 8 bases not matched to a gene. There are 17 residues in the CDR3. Germline V gives CDR1 MNHEY, CDR2 SMNVEV (reference sequence). CDR3 loop: CASSLRGREGSTDTQYF. For the CDR3, the DNA is TGTGCCAGCAGTTTACGGGGGCGGGAGGGTTCCACAGATACGCAGTATTTT.

The rearrangement links TRBV29-1 to TRBJ1-1; possibly TRBD1 for D (5 bases). The germline V gene has CDR1 SQVTM and CDR2 ANQGSEA. V was shortened by 2 bases and J by 1 base, with 8 bases between the two germline ends. This CDR3 comprises 13 residues. The chain's CDR3 is CSVERQQNTEAFF. DNA for the CDR3: TGCAGCGTTGAAAGACAGCAGAACACTGAAGCTTTCTTT. Combining the CDR3 with reference TRBV29-1 and TRBJ1-1 gives the whole variable domain SAVISQKPSRDICQRGTSLTIQCQVDSQVTMMFWYRQQPGQSLTLIATANQGSEATYESGFVIDKFPISRPNLTFSTLTVSNMSPEDSSIYLCSVERQQNTEAFFGQGTRLTVV.

The chain couples TRBV2 to TRBJ2-1, with 11 bases aligning to TRBD2. Germline V gene data show CDR1 as SNHLY and CDR2 as FYNNEI. This CDR3 has 14 amino acids. V lost 6 bases to trimming and J lost 6 bases; unmatched junction nucleotides: 4. The chain's CDR3 is CASSVTSGTNEQFF. Here the CDR3 DNA reads TGTGCCAGCAGCGTGACTAGCGGGACCAATGAGCAGTTCTTC. Variable domain in full (rest from reference TRBV2 and TRBJ2-1): EPEVTQTPSHQVTQMGQEVILRCVPISNHLYFYWYRQILGQKVEFLVSFYNNEISEKSEIFDDQFSVERPDGSNFTLKIRSTKLEDSAMYFCASSVTSGTNEQFFGPGTRLTVL.

The chain has TRBV4-1 and TRBJ2-1, with TRBD2 matching over 13 bases. The germline gives CDR1 MGHRA, CDR2 YSYEKL. This CDR3 is 16 amino acids long. Germline trimming cut 0 bases from V and 7 bases from J; bases unmatched to any gene: 3. The CDR3 is CASSQDTSGRGNEQFF. As DNA, the CDR3 is TGCGCCAGCAGCCAAGATACTAGCGGGAGGGGGAATGAGCAGTTCTTC.

CDR3 bases: TGTGCCAGCAGCTTGGTTGATCGGTTTCACACCGGGGAGCTGTTTTTT. This encodes CASSLVDRFHTGELFF. The chain employs TRBV5-6 and TRBJ2-2; D not resolved. Trimming pared 0 bases from V and 3 bases from J, leaving 12 bases between. The germline CDR1 and CDR2 sequences are SGHDT and YYEEEE. The CDR3 spans 16 residues.